This T cell receptor (beta chain) was sequenced in a study of blood T cell repertoires in COVID-19. Across the whole study: Collection of acute and convalescent COVID-19 samples took place in the United States, Italy and Spain. Sample material is recorded as cDNA or gDNA derived from T cells, B-cell-depleted T cells, or PBMCs.

In the study's own analysis: Estimated nucleated cell counts came from reference gene primer amplification. Data came from immunoSEQ multiplex PCR; TCRdb stores just in-frame clones and leaves some out. Clone size and V and J calls were adopted from that table, with D and trimming inferred from the DNA. The sample gives 120,000 or so clones, roughly four fifths of which show up once; around an eighth is in the top ten. V lost 1 base to trimming and J lost 7 bases, with 11 bases between them. Germline V gives CDR1 LGHDT, CDR2 YNNKEL (reference sequence). The CDR3 runs to 14 residues. As to this clone: The same CDR3 arises from other DNA sequences in this sample as well.

Material: peripheral blood. The V gene is TRBV3-1 (or the pseudogene TRBV3-2), the J gene TRBJ1-5; D possibly corresponds to TRBD1 (6 bases). The receptor comes from a human donor in a cohort sampled during active COVID-19. The CDR3, as DNA: TGTGCCAGCAGCCAAGGTCAGGGGTACCAGCCCCAGCATTTT. Residues: CASSQGQGYQPQHF.